The 25 T cell receptor beta chains listed next were all sequenced from one sample in a study of spatial heterogeneity in lung cancer. TCRdb redid the calling of the 5' RACE reads with MiXCR, one entry per CDR3 protein. The repertoire holds about 25,000 distinct CDR3 sequences, with roughly 7% as singletons. This sample's time point: sample taken at primary tumor resection. The specimen comprised PBMCs, sampled at surgery. All receptors come from a male donor with early-stage non-small cell lung cancer.

In this sample, this clonotype turned up many times. Here the CDR3 DNA reads TGCAGTGCTAGAGTCCCGACAGGGGGCTCCTTGAACACTGAAGCTTTCTTT. Its protein product is CSARVPTGGSLNTEAFF. This chain links TRBV20-1 with TRBJ1-1, with TRBD1 identical over 10 bases. This CDR3 has 17 amino acids. With 1 base clipped from V and 0 bases from J, the junction kept 8 bases outside the gene matches. The germline gives CDR1 DFQATT, CDR2 SNEGSKA (reference sequence).

The J gene is TRBJ2-3, the V gene TRBV5-1, with D perhaps being TRBD1 or TRBD2 (6 bases each). Germline CDR1 reads SGHRS; CDR2 reads YFSETQ. This CDR3 has 16 amino acids. The germline V and J ends were trimmed by 4 bases and 4 bases, with 19 bases remaining between them. CDR3: CASSPEGGPGADTQYF. The CDR3 nucleotides read TGCGCCAGCAGCCCCGAGGGGGGCCCCGGGGCAGATACGCAGTATTTT.

This CDR3 reads CASRDDRSSYNEQFF. CDR3 DNA: TGCGCCAGCAGAGATGACAGGAGCTCCTACAATGAGCAGTTCTTC. This chain uses TRBV10-2 with TRBJ2-1; tentatively, D is TRBD1 (6 bases). The CDR3 extends over 15 amino acids. The germline V and J ends were trimmed by 6 bases and 0 bases, with 12 bases remaining between them. Germline V gene sequence: CDR1 WSHSY, CDR2 SAAADI.

This clonotype was counted many times. This chain joins TRBV6-1 and TRBJ1-1, with a weak D call TRBD1 (6 bases). The CDR3 extends over 13 amino acids. The germline CDR1 and CDR2 sequences are MNHNS and SASEGT. V was shortened by 5 bases and J by 5 bases, with 12 bases between the two germline ends. In DNA, the CDR3 is TGTGCCAGCAGTCTAAGGGGGAGAACTGAAGCTTTCTTT. It is translated as CASSLRGRTEAFF.

This clonotype occurred many times. This CDR3 is CSAPDRGVNIQYF. The CDR3 nucleotides are TGCAGTGCCCCGGACAGGGGGGTTAACATTCAGTACTTC. V and J are TRBV20-1 and TRBJ2-4, with 10 bases fitting TRBD1. The CDR3 totals 13 residues. Germline V CDR1 and CDR2: DFQATT, SNEGSKA (reference sequence). Trimming cost V 6 bases and J 7 bases; bases outside gene matches: 6.

In its sample, this clonotype ranks as medium-sized (0.01 to 0.1%). This sequence joins TRBV5-1 and TRBJ2-1; D uncertain. Trimming removed 0 bases from V and 5 bases from J, with 15 bases in between. The germline V gene encodes CDR1 SGHRS and CDR2 YFSETQ. The CDR3 runs to 16 residues. CDR3 residues: CASSLVRLEVNNEQFF. DNA for the CDR3: TGCGCCAGCAGCTTGGTTCGCCTAGAGGTCAACAATGAGCAGTTCTTC.

The chain is built from TRBV7-2 and TRBJ1-1; D remains unclear. The ends were cut back, 2 bases at V and 2 bases at J, with 6 bases in the middle. The CDR3 loop spans 13 amino acids. The V gene's germline CDR1 is SGHTA and CDR2 FQGNSA. The CDR3 region has the DNA TGTGCCAGCAGCTTAACTATCAACACTGAAGCTTTCTTT. Residues: CASSLTINTEAFF.

The sample holds many counts of this clonotype. This chain links TRBV7-9 with TRBJ2-7, with D maybe TRBD2 (5 bases). In germline, CDR1 is SEHNR, CDR2 FQNEAQ (reference sequence). This CDR3 spans 15 amino acids. The V end lost 5 bases, the J end lost 2 bases, and 16 bases lay between the germline ends. CDR3 coding DNA: TGTGCCAGCAGCCCAGCGGCGGAGACCACCTACGAGCAGTACTTC. Residues: CASSPAAETTYEQYF.

This clonotype was seen ten or more times. This chain uses TRBV28 with TRBJ2-2; 8 bases are a match to TRBD1. CDR1 and CDR2 (germline): MDHEN, SYDVKM. This CDR3 has 16 amino acids. With V trimmed by 7 bases and J by 5 bases, 12 bases remained unmatched. CDR3 nucleotides: TGTGCCAGCACCGCCCCCCGAGACAGGGGTACCGGGGAGCTGTTTTTT. This sequence encodes CASTAPRDRGTGELFF.

DNA of the CDR3: TGTGCCACCAGTGACCCGACTAGCGGGAGTGATGAGCAGTTCTTC. It yields the protein CATSDPTSGSDEQFF. The chain carries TRBV24-1 and TRBJ2-1, with TRBD2 matching over 12 bases. The germline V gene encodes CDR1 KGHDR and CDR2 SFDVKD. With V trimmed by 4 bases and J by 8 bases, 5 bases remained unmatched. This CDR3 has 15 amino acids.

This clonotype was counted a few times. The chain has TRBV18 and TRBJ2-7; tentative D call: TRBD2 (6 bases). Trimming removed 6 bases from V and 0 bases from J, with 12 bases in between. This CDR3 is 14 amino acids long. In germline, CDR1 is KGHSH, CDR2 LQKENI. As DNA, the CDR3 is TGTGCCAGCTCCCCTATCGGGGGCTCCTACGAGCAGTACGTC. This sequence encodes CASSPIGGSYEQYV.

This clonotype has at least ten counts. This chain links TRBV4-1 with TRBJ1-3; D gene unclear. In germline, CDR1 is MGHRA, CDR2 YSYEKL. This CDR3 has 14 amino acids. V dropped 8 bases and J dropped 0 bases, with 11 bases sitting between them. CDR3 bases: TGCGCCAGCGCCTACATGGTCTCTGGAAACACCATATATTTT. Encoded protein: CASAYMVSGNTIYF.

Only a few counts were recorded for this clonotype. This sequence joins TRBV5-4 and TRBJ2-5; TRBD2 matches 14 bases. The CDR3 is 16 residues long. V lost 4 bases and J lost 5; bases outside the gene matches: 7. The germline gives CDR1 SGHNT, CDR2 YYREEE (reference sequence). The CDR3 DNA reads TGTGCCAGCAGCGAGCCGACTAGCGGGAGGGTGGAGACCCAGTACTTC. It encodes CASSEPTSGRVETQYF.

The chain joins TRBV10-3 to TRBJ2-5; D may be TRBD1 (5 bases). V was pared by 3 bases and J by 3 bases, with 5 bases between. CDR3 size: 12 residues. The germline gives CDR1 ENHRY, CDR2 SYGVKD. The CDR3 loop reads CAISDREETQYF. Here the CDR3 DNA reads TGTGCCATCAGTGACAGGGAAGAGACCCAGTACTTC.

J is TRBJ2-3 and V is TRBV20-1; 10 positions agree with TRBD2. From germline, CDR1 is DFQATT and CDR2 SNEGSKA (reference sequence). The trim removed 4 bases at V and 3 bases at J, leaving 16 bases unmatched. CDR3 length: 18 amino acids. The CDR3 loop is CSATLLRLAGESTDTQYF. CDR3 coding DNA: TGCAGTGCTACATTATTACGACTAGCGGGCGAGTCAACAGATACGCAGTATTTT.

The V call is TRBV20-1, the J call TRBJ2-7; D not resolved. From germline, CDR1 is DFQATT and CDR2 SNEGSKA (reference sequence). The CDR3 loop spans 11 amino acids. V gave up 3 bases and J gave up 5 bases, with 8 bases separating them. The CDR3 DNA reads TGCAGTGCTAGTTTCAGCCACGAGCAGTACTTC. Translation: CSASFSHEQYF.

This sequence joins TRBV10-3 and TRBJ2-3; tentatively, D is TRBD2 (6 bases). The CDR3 runs 13 residues. V was shortened by 6 bases and J by 3 bases, with 10 bases between the two germline ends. CDR1 and CDR2 (germline): ENHRY, SYGVKD. The CDR3 nucleotides are TGTGCCATCAGCCGGACTACGACAGATACGCAGTATTTT. It encodes CAISRTTTDTQYF.

Relative to its sample, this clonotype is medium-sized (0.01 to 0.1%). The genes are TRBV28 and TRBJ1-1; D remains ambiguous. CDR3 length: 13 amino acids. Looked up from germline, CDR1 is MDHEN and CDR2 is SYDVKM. The V gene lost 3 bases and the J gene lost 4 bases, with 9 bases spanning the gap. CDR3 DNA sequence: TGTGCCAGCAGTTTCATTTCGGGCACTGAAGCTTTCTTT. This translates into CASSFISGTEAFF.

This clonotype was found a few times. The chain recombines TRBV12-3 or TRBV12-4 with TRBJ2-5; D call uncertain. The CDR3 contains 13 residues. Deletions cut 3 bases from V and 2 bases from J, with 7 bases between. The chain's CDR3 is CASSFGRQETQYF. In DNA form, the CDR3 reads TGTGCCAGCAGTTTTGGTAGGCAAGAGACCCAGTACTTC.

The chain is built from TRBV20-1 and TRBJ1-5; maybe TRBD1 (5 bases). The CDR3 length is 14 residues. Trimming cost V 5 bases and J 0 bases, with 11 bases left between them. Germline V CDR1 and CDR2: DFQATT, SNEGSKA (reference sequence). CDR3 in DNA: TGCAGTGCTCGGACACCATCTAGCAATCAGCCCCAGCATTTT. Protein product: CSARTPSSNQPQHF.

Ten or more counts support this clonotype. This rearrangement joins TRBV28 to TRBJ2-3, with D possibly matching TRBD1 (5 bases). This CDR3 comprises 14 residues. Per the germline V gene, CDR1 is MDHEN and CDR2 is SYDVKM. V dropped 3 bases and J dropped 7 bases, with 14 bases sitting between them. The CDR3 nucleotides are TGTGCCAGCAGTTTGGCAGGGATTGTAAATACGCAGTATTTT. Its protein is CASSLAGIVNTQYF.

This clonotype was observed a handful of times. The gene calls are TRBV10-3 and TRBJ2-5, with a tentative D call TRBD2 (5 bases). V lost 3 bases and J lost 3, with 14 bases in between. The germline V gene has CDR1 ENHRY and CDR2 SYGVKD. The CDR3 contains 15 residues. This CDR3 reads CAISDSSAGEETQYF. CDR3 coding DNA: TGTGCCATCAGTGATTCTTCGGCGGGCGAAGAGACCCAGTACTTC.

The chain uses TRBV6-2 or TRBV6-3 and TRBJ2-2; D might be TRBD2 (6 bases). The CDR3 is 14 amino acids. The V end lost 2 bases, the J end lost 5 bases, and 9 bases lay between the germline ends. Germline-derived CDR1 and CDR2 are MNHEY and SVGEGT. The CDR3 protein is CASSYTRGTGELFF. As DNA, the CDR3 is TGTGCCAGCAGTTACACTCGGGGGACCGGGGAGCTGTTTTTT.

This clonotype was seen ten or more times. The V and J genes are TRBV11-2 and TRBJ2-1; TRBD2 matches at 11 bases. The V gene's germline CDR1 is SGHAT and CDR2 FQNNGV. This CDR3 is 16 amino acids long. The V gene end was trimmed by 5 bases and the J gene end by 3 bases; junction bases not matched to a gene: 6. In DNA form, the CDR3 reads TGTGCCAGCAGCCCTAGACTAGCGGGGCTCTACAATGAGCAGTTCTTC. Amino acids: CASSPRLAGLYNEQFF.

This clonotype was seen repeatedly, ten times or more. V gene TRBV20-1 combines with J gene TRBJ2-2; 7 bases align to TRBD1. CDR1 DFQATT and CDR2 SNEGSKA come from the germline V gene (reference sequence). The CDR3 is 14 amino acids. The V and J ends lost 5 bases and 3 bases, in that order; junction bases with no gene match: 6. The CDR3 DNA reads as TGCAGTGCTGGGACAGTCTCTTACACCGGGGAGCTGTTTTTT. Protein product: CSAGTVSYTGELFF.